A selection of T cell receptor beta chains follows, all from one sample in a study of blood T cells in healthy people across ages. TCRdb reprocessed the 5' RACE reads with MiXCR, giving one entry per CDR3 protein. This table has about 970,000 distinct CDR3 sequences, roughly half appearing once. The sequenced material came from blood. These receptors were obtained from a woman aged 55-69 years in good health. Both conserved end residues are part of each CDR3. D genes are given only for firm matches. Rows give clone size only sometimes, using once, few, many, or a class for an expanded clone.

CDR3 protein | CDR3 DNA | clone size | J gene | D gene | V gene
CASSLSLGVGGYEQYF | TGTGCCAGCAGTTTATCCCTAGGGGTAGGGGGATACGAGCAGTACTTC | few | TRBJ2-7 | - | TRBV27
CSARDPENYGYTF | TGCAGTGCTAGAGACCCAGAAAACTATGGCTACACCTTC | - | TRBJ1-2 | - | TRBV20-1
CSVEHLAGGTGELFF | TGCAGCGTTGAACATCTAGCGGGAGGAACCGGGGAGCTGTTTTTT | - | TRBJ2-2 | TRBD2 | TRBV29-1
CAGSTGTSGRGAYEQYF | TGCGCCGGCAGCACCGGGACTAGCGGGAGAGGGGCCTACGAGCAGTACTTC | - | TRBJ2-7 | TRBD2 | TRBV5-1
CSVRSPRAGTEAFF | TGCAGCGTTCGATCCCCCAGGGCCGGCACTGAAGCTTTCTTT | - | TRBJ1-1 | - | TRBV29-1
CASSLGGGRNSYNSPLHF | TGTGCCAGCAGTTTAGGTGGAGGGAGAAACTCCTATAATTCACCCCTTCACTTT | - | TRBJ1-6 | - | TRBV28
CASSSDRYNEQYF | TGTGCCAGCAGTTCGGACCGATACAATGAGCAGTACTTC | - | TRBJ2-7 | - | TRBV27
CASSLRMGGEQYF | TGTGCCAGCAGCCTACGGATGGGGGGGGAGCAGTACTTC | - | TRBJ2-7 | TRBD2 | TRBV6-5
CAISWGQGSTDTQYF | TGTGCCATCAGCTGGGGACAGGGAAGCACAGATACGCAGTATTTT | - | TRBJ2-3 | TRBD1 | TRBV10-3
CSAWTGNEQYF | TGCAGTGCTTGGACAGGGAACGAGCAGTACTTC | few | TRBJ2-7 | TRBD1 | TRBV20-1
CASSSQDDAQYF | TGTGCCAGCAGTTCACAGGATGATGCGCAGTATTTT | - | TRBJ2-3 | - | TRBV6-5